A single sample is the source of the 19 T cell receptor beta chains below, sequenced in a study of Graves' ophthalmopathy and Graves' hyperthyroidism. Beta-chain TCR CDR3 regions were amplified from RNA transcripts. HTBI primers primed a first-round RT-PCR, and a second-round multiplex PCR followed. TCRdb reprocessed the multiplex PCR reads via MiXCR and lists one record per CDR3 protein. The sample holds 600,000 to 950,000 distinct CDR3 sequences, roughly 40% seen once. The material sequenced was peripheral blood. These receptors all stem from an adult man with Graves' ophthalmopathy.

V usage is TRBV6-1 and J usage is TRBJ2-5; 8 nucleotides match TRBD1. With 0 bases clipped from V and 11 bases from J, the junction kept 2 bases outside the gene matches. This CDR3 is built from 12 residues. The germline gives CDR1 MNHNS, CDR2 SASEGT. The CDR3 DNA sequence: TGTGCCAGCAGTGAAGCCGGGACAGGACAGTACTTC. This encodes CASSEAGTGQYF.

The genes are TRBV9 and TRBJ1-2; D remains ambiguous. V lost 8 bases, J lost 4 bases, and 12 bases lay in between. Per germline, CDR1 SGDLS and CDR2 YYNGEE. The CDR3 sequence is 12 residues long. This CDR3 reads CARSERFYGYTF. DNA for the CDR3: TGTGCCAGATCGGAACGCTTCTATGGCTACACCTTC. Together with reference TRBV9 and TRBJ1-2, the CDR3 gives the full variable domain: DSGVTQTPKHLITATGQRVTLRCSPRSGDLSVYWYQQSLDQGLQFLIQYYNGEERAKGNILERFSAQQFPDLHSELNLSSLELGDSALYFCARSERFYGYTFGSGTRLTVV.

This clonotype occurred many times. The V and J genes are TRBV2 and TRBJ1-2; 9 bases fit TRBD1. Germline V gives CDR1 SNHLY, CDR2 FYNNEI. The length of the CDR3 is 13 residues. V lost 6 bases and J lost 8; bases outside the gene matches: 7. The CDR3 here is CASSGGTGIGYTF. The CDR3 coding sequence is TGTGCCAGCAGCGGCGGGACAGGGATCGGCTACACCTTC.

Concerning this clonotype itself: Sequence at one end of the junction differs from germline and may be a read error. This chain links TRBV2 with TRBJ2-7; 10 bases are shared with TRBD1. This CDR3 region has 14 residues. Germline V CDR1 and CDR2: SNHLY, FYNNEI. CDR3 sequence: CASREGTGVYEQYF. CDR3 nucleotides: TGTGCCAGCAGGGAAGGGACAGGGGTGTACGAGCAGTACTTC.

In the case of this clonotype: A much larger clone lies a single base off, so this may be a read error. This chain links TRBV2 with TRBJ2-7; D may be TRBD2 (5 bases). This CDR3 is built from 12 residues. The V and J ends lost 7 bases and 6 bases respectively, with 13 bases between them. Looked up from germline, CDR1 is SNHLY and CDR2 is FYNNEI. CDR3 in amino acids: CASIGPGCEQYF. The CDR3 DNA reads TGTGCCAGCATCGGCCCGGGATGCGAGCAGTACTTC.

This clonotype showed up many times. The V call is TRBV7-9, the J call TRBJ1-2, with D perhaps matching TRBD1 (5 bases). Germline lookup yields CDR1 SEHNR and CDR2 FQNEAQ (reference sequence). The CDR3 is made up of 15 amino acids. The V and J ends lost 6 bases and 3 bases respectively, with 17 bases between them. CDR3 protein: CASSQSWGGYYGYTF. The CDR3 nucleotides read TGTGCCAGCAGTCAATCGTGGGGCGGATACTATGGCTACACCTTC.

The chain recombines TRBV29-1 with TRBJ2-6, with TRBD1 matching 8 bases. This CDR3 has 15 residues. Germline lookup yields CDR1 SQVTM and CDR2 ANQGSEA. V dropped 4 bases and J dropped 3; count of bases not matched to a gene: 5. CDR3: CSVVTGAGGANVLTF. The CDR3, as DNA: TGCAGCGTTGTGACAGGGGCAGGTGGGGCCAACGTCCTGACTTTC.

This clonotype was observed many times. The rearrangement uses TRBV20-1 and TRBJ2-5; 8 bases match TRBD2. The CDR3 is 14 amino acids. V lost 2 bases and J lost 5; bases outside the gene matches: 7. Germline lookup yields CDR1 DFQATT and CDR2 SNEGSKA (reference sequence). This chain's CDR3 is CSARPSGRPETQYF. The CDR3 DNA follows: TGCAGTGCTAGACCTAGCGGGCGGCCCGAGACCCAGTACTTC.

Note on this clonotype: A much larger clonotype is one base distant, so this may be a read error. CDR3 coding DNA: TGCAGCGTTGGACACTTTGAAGGGACCCAGTACTTC. Translation: CSVGHFEGTQYF. This sequence joins TRBV29-1 and TRBJ2-5; D gene uncertain. Germline V gene lookup returns CDR1 SQVTM and CDR2 ANQGSEA. CDR3 length: 12 amino acids. Trimming removed 4 bases at V and 7 bases at J, with 13 bases between.

This clonotype appeared many times. CDR3 in amino acids: CSAALGTHEQYF. CDR3 nucleotide sequence: TGCAGCGCCGCTTTGGGCACCCACGAGCAGTACTTC. The rearrangement links TRBV29-1 to TRBJ2-7; D is unresolved. Looked up from germline, CDR1 is SQVTM and CDR2 is ANQGSEA. V lost 7 bases, J lost 5 bases, and 15 bases lay in between. The CDR3 runs 12 residues.

This clonotype was picked up many times. The chain combines TRBV20-1 with TRBJ1-5; TRBD1 is a possible D gene (5 bases). The CDR3 sequence is 14 residues long. Trimming stripped 0 bases from V and 3 bases from J, with 9 bases between. Germline V lookup: CDR1 DFQATT, CDR2 SNEGSKA (reference sequence). CDR3 nucleotide sequence: TGCAGTGCTAGAGACCCAGGGTCCAATCAGCCCCAGCATTTT. Its protein product is CSARDPGSNQPQHF.

With respect to this clonotype: A read error may be the cause here, since a much bigger clone is one base away. The CDR3 nucleotides read TGTGCCAGCAGCAACGCGGGGACGGACGAGCAGTACTTC. As protein: CASSNAGTDEQYF. The chain carries TRBV9 and TRBJ2-7, with D tentatively TRBD2 (6 bases). Trimming removed 4 bases from V and 5 bases from J, with 13 bases in between. The CDR3 sequence is 13 residues long. CDR1 SGDLS and CDR2 YYNGEE come from the germline V gene.

V gene TRBV7-2 combines with J gene TRBJ2-7; TRBD1 matches at 10 bases. The CDR3 runs 17 residues. With 5 bases clipped from V and 2 bases from J, the junction kept 12 bases outside the gene matches. The germline V gene encodes CDR1 SGHTA and CDR2 FQGNSA. CDR3 protein: CASSPWRTGGLAYEQYF. The CDR3 DNA follows: TGTGCCAGCAGCCCCTGGAGGACAGGGGGACTAGCCTACGAGCAGTACTTC.

The rearrangement uses TRBV5-4 and TRBJ2-5; D not certain. The CDR3 covers 15 residues. V was trimmed by 0 bases and J by 4 bases, leaving 13 bases between them. The germline V gene has CDR1 SGHNT and CDR2 YYREEE (reference sequence). Here the CDR3 reads CASSLAQDGAETQYF. CDR3 sequence (DNA): TGTGCCAGCAGCTTGGCCCAAGACGGTGCAGAGACCCAGTACTTC.

This clonotype has ten or more counts. The CDR3 nucleotides are TGTGCCAGCAGCTTAAACCCGCGAAATGGCGCTTTCTTT. Encoded protein: CASSLNPRNGAFF. The V and J genes are TRBV7-2 and TRBJ1-1; D gene unclear. The ends were cut back, 2 bases at V and 11 bases at J, with 15 bases in the middle. The CDR3 has 13 residues. Germline V gene sequence: CDR1 SGHTA, CDR2 FQGNSA.

This clonotype was seen more than once but under ten times. The chain uses TRBV5-6 and TRBJ1-4, with TRBD1 identical over 7 bases. The CDR3 extends over 14 amino acids. The V gene end was trimmed by 5 bases and the J gene end by 9 bases; junction bases not matched to a gene: 10. Looked up from germline, CDR1 is SGHDT and CDR2 is YYEEEE. The CDR3 coding sequence is TGTGCCAGCAGGCAGATTGGGGACAGCCAAAAACTGTTTTTT. The encoded protein is CASRQIGDSQKLFF.

Of note for this clonotype: Sequence at one end of the junction differs from germline and may be a read error. The chain couples TRBV12-3 or TRBV12-4 to TRBJ1-3; D unresolved. There are 14 residues in the CDR3. In DNA form, the CDR3 reads TGTGCCAGCAGTTTAGCAGCAGGAGGAAGCACCATATATTTT. Translation gives CASSLAAGGSTIYF.

This chain connects TRBV12-3 or TRBV12-4 to TRBJ1-6; D unclear. The CDR3 is made up of 16 amino acids. Trimming removed 3 bases at V and 2 bases at J, with 11 bases between. The CDR3 here is CASSLGSATYNSPLHF. The CDR3 DNA reads as TGTGCCAGCAGTTTGGGGTCCGCAACCTATAATTCACCCCTCCACTTT.

The chain employs TRBV10-3 and TRBJ1-2, with TRBD1 matching 7 bases. This CDR3 region has 13 residues. Germline trimming cut 10 bases from V and 5 bases from J; bases unmatched to any gene: 10. Germline CDR1 ENHRY, CDR2 SYGVKD. The CDR3 nucleotides read TGTGCCAGCACCATGGGACAGAGTTATGGCTACACCTTC. Its protein product is CASTMGQSYGYTF.